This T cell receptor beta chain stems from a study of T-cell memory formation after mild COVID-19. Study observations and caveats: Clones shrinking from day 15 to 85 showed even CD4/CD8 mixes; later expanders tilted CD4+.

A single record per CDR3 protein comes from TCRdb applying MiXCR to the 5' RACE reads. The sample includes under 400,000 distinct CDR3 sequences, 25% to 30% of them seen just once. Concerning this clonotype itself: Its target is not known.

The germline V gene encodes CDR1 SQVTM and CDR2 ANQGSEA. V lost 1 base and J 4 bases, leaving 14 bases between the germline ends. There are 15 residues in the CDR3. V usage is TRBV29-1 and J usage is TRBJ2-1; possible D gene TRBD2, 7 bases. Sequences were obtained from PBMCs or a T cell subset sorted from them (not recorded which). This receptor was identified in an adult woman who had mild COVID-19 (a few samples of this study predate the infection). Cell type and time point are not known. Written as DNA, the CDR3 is TGCAGCGTTGAAGGGGGGCGGGAGCCTTACAATGAGCAGTTCTTC. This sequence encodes CSVEGGREPYNEQFF.